This T cell receptor beta chain was observed in a study of blood T cell repertoires in COVID-19. Living in 24 US areas, the participants were between roughly 18 and 90 years of age. Membership in each cohort depended on participant-reported clinical history. Recovered participants had two consecutive negative NP/OP PCR tests, healthcare professional clearance, or symptom resolution. Under the authors' procedure: Scientists estimated how many nucleated cells there were by amplifying reference gene primers. Sequencing used immunoSEQ multiplex PCR; TCRdb keeps in-frame clones, though not all of them. That table is the source of V, J and clone size, and D and trimming were worked out from the DNA. The repertoire holds approximately 170,000 clones, approximately 80% seen once, with approximately 7.7% in the top ten. This CDR3 has 15 amino acids. Trimming cost V 5 bases and J 3 bases; bases outside gene matches: 8. CDR1 is LGHNA and CDR2 is YNFKEQ in the germline V gene.

The sequence came from a woman between 45 and 65 years old who had recovered from COVID-19. V usage is TRBV4-2 and J usage is TRBJ1-2; 8 bases match TRBD1. What was sequenced was PBMCs or T cells enriched from blood (not recorded which). As DNA, the CDR3 is TGTGCCAGCAGCGAATCCGACAGGGGCCACTATGGCTACACCTTC. Translated: CASSESDRGHYGYTF.